The 27 T cell receptor beta chains reported below all come from one sample, sequenced in a study of T cells after posttransplantation cyclophosphamide. Assay used: immunoSEQ multiplex PCR; TCRdb lists only in-frame clones, some missing. The sample records approximately 45,000 clones, 92% being singletons. The sample comprised PBMCs. The receptors were gathered from a woman between 50 and 59 years old in good health and a related stem cell transplant donor.

The J gene is TRBJ2-5, the V gene TRBV5-4, with D perhaps matching TRBD1 (5 bases). V lost 4 bases and J lost 5, with 15 bases in between. There are 14 residues in the CDR3. The germline V gene encodes CDR1 SGHNT and CDR2 YYREEE (reference sequence). The CDR3, as DNA: TGTGCCAGCAGCCAATTGGACACGGAGGAGACCCAGTACTTC. Protein product: CASSQLDTEETQYF.

The chain couples TRBV6-1 to TRBJ1-3; TRBD1 matches at 7 bases. Germline V gene lookup returns CDR1 MNHNS and CDR2 SASEGT. The V and J ends lost 7 bases and 2 bases, in that order; junction bases with no gene match: 5. CDR3 size: 14 residues. The CDR3 here is CASTLQGAGNTIYF. DNA for the CDR3: TGTGCCAGCACCCTCCAGGGGGCTGGAAACACCATATATTTT.

The chain couples TRBV7-2 to TRBJ1-5; D is unclear. The CDR3 is 14 amino acids. The V gene's germline CDR1 is SGHTA and CDR2 FQGNSA. Trimming took 6 bases from V and 0 from J, leaving 9 bases between them. DNA for the CDR3: TGTGCCAGCAGTAGCCGGGGTAGCAATCAGCCCCAGCATTTT. Protein sequence: CASSSRGSNQPQHF.

The chain joins TRBV7-9 to TRBJ2-3, with 14 bases matching TRBD2. The germline gives CDR1 SEHNR, CDR2 FQNEAQ (reference sequence). V trimming: 10 bases; J trimming: 2 bases; junction bases outside the gene matches: 11. The length of the CDR3 is 17 residues. CDR3 sequence reads: CATSGTSGSRHTDTQYF. The CDR3 DNA reads as TGTGCCACCTCCGGGACTAGCGGGAGCCGGCACACAGATACGCAGTATTTT.

DNA of the CDR3: TGTGCCAGCAGTAGCAGGGGCCTCCAGGATGGCAATCAGCCCCAGCATTTT. It specifies CASSSRGLQDGNQPQHF. The chain carries TRBV28 and TRBJ1-5; weak D call: TRBD1 (6 bases). This CDR3 is built from 17 residues. V lost 5 bases, J lost 2 bases, and 19 bases lay in between. The germline V gene encodes CDR1 MDHEN and CDR2 SYDVKM.

V gene TRBV5-8 combines with J gene TRBJ2-3, with 10 bases identical to TRBD1. This CDR3 contains 15 residues. Germline V CDR1 and CDR2: SGHTS, YDEGEE. V was clipped by 6 bases and J by 4 bases; unmatched bases: 8. CDR3 amino acids: CASTKGQGIADTQYF. CDR3 coding DNA: TGTGCCAGCACCAAGGGACAGGGGATCGCAGATACGCAGTATTTT.

This clone was found once. The rearrangement uses TRBV5-1 and TRBJ2-5; D remains unclear. The germline V and J ends were trimmed by 0 bases and 0 bases, with 6 bases remaining between them. The CDR3 spans 14 residues. The germline V gene encodes CDR1 SGHRS and CDR2 YFSETQ. Written as DNA, the CDR3 is TGCGCCAGCAGCTTGGGGCCAGACCAAGAGACCCAGTACTTC. Translating gives CASSLGPDQETQYF.

This chain connects TRBV28 to TRBJ1-4; 7 nucleotides match TRBD1. J was trimmed by 6 bases and V by 5 bases; bases with no gene match: 3. From germline, CDR1 is MDHEN and CDR2 SYDVKM. The CDR3 contains 13 residues. This chain's CDR3 is CASSGGGYEKLFF. CDR3 in DNA: TGTGCCAGCAGTGGAGGGGGCTATGAAAAACTGTTTTTT.

The chain joins TRBV7-9 to TRBJ2-7; TRBD1 matches at 9 bases. Germline V gene data show CDR1 as SEHNR and CDR2 as FQNEAQ (reference sequence). Losses at the gene ends were 2 bases for V and 2 bases for J; bases not matched to a gene: 7. The CDR3 runs to 16 residues. CDR3 in amino acids: CASSLTPGQGTYEQYF. Written as DNA, the CDR3 is TGTGCCAGCAGCTTAACGCCGGGACAGGGCACCTACGAGCAGTACTTC.

The CDR3 spells CASSVAGTTYEQYF. The DNA of the CDR3 is TGTGCCAGCAGCGTAGCGGGAACTACCTACGAGCAGTACTTC. The chain has TRBV9 and TRBJ2-7; tentative D call: TRBD2 (5 bases). Germline CDR1 and CDR2: SGDLS and YYNGEE. V lost 0 bases to trimming and J lost 2 bases, with 9 bases between them. This CDR3 spans 14 amino acids.

The chain is built from TRBV4-1 and TRBJ1-3; weak D call: TRBD1 (5 bases). The CDR3 length is 17 residues. The germline V and J ends were trimmed by 0 bases and 3 bases, with 15 bases remaining between them. Germline CDR1 reads MGHRA; CDR2 reads YSYEKL. CDR3 DNA sequence: TGCGCCAGCAGCCAAGACAGGGCGGCCTATCGTGGAAACACCATATATTTT. Residues: CASSQDRAAYRGNTIYF.

This clone was counted a single time. The rearrangement joins TRBV29-1 to TRBJ1-3, with no clear D. The length of the CDR3 is 16 residues. V was shortened by 2 bases and J by 1 base, with 15 bases between the two germline ends. Per the germline V gene, CDR1 is SQVTM and CDR2 is ANQGSEA. The chain's CDR3 is CSVEPLGGSSGNTIYF. The CDR3 DNA reads TGCAGCGTTGAACCCCTAGGTGGGAGTTCTGGAAACACCATATATTTT.

The chain links TRBV19 to TRBJ2-7; 8 bases agree with TRBD2. The CDR3 sequence is 15 residues long. V shed 6 bases, J shed 4 bases, and the junction held 11 bases outside the gene matches. From germline, CDR1 is LNHDA and CDR2 SQIVND (reference sequence). The CDR3 is CASSSGSGGGYEQYF. The CDR3 DNA reads as TGTGCCAGTAGCTCCGGGAGCGGGGGAGGGTACGAGCAGTACTTC.

This chain connects TRBV15 to TRBJ2-1; TRBD1 matches 8 bases. CDR1 and CDR2 (germline): LNHNV, YYDKDF (reference sequence). With 3 bases clipped from V and 2 bases from J, the junction kept 6 bases outside the gene matches. The CDR3 extends over 16 amino acids. DNA for the CDR3: TGTGCCACCAGCAGGGAGACAGGGGAGGCCTACAATGAGCAGTTCTTC. It specifies CATSRETGEAYNEQFF.

The rearrangement uses TRBV19 and TRBJ1-1, with 10 bases matching TRBD1. CDR3 length equals 14 residues. CDR1 and CDR2 from the germline V gene are LNHDA and SQIVND (reference sequence). V shed 0 bases and J 11 bases; nucleotides not matched to a gene: 6. The CDR3 DNA reads TGTGCCAGTAGTATAGATGGACAGGGGGTGAGGGCTTTCTTT. Its protein product is CASSIDGQGVRAFF.

The rearrangement joins TRBV7-9 to TRBJ1-4; weak D call: TRBD1 (5 bases). V dropped 5 bases and J dropped 7 bases, with 14 bases sitting between them. This CDR3 contains 14 residues. Germline lookup yields CDR1 SEHNR and CDR2 FQNEAQ (reference sequence). In nucleotides, the CDR3 is TGTGCCAGCAGCCCTAAGGCAGGGTCTGAAAAACTGTTTTTT. It specifies CASSPKAGSEKLFF.

The chain couples TRBV5-1 to TRBJ1-6; 9 positions agree with TRBD1. With V trimmed by 5 bases and J by 10 bases, 10 bases remained unmatched. From germline, CDR1 is SGHRS and CDR2 YFSETQ. CDR3 length: 15 amino acids. As DNA, the CDR3 is TGCGCCAGCAGTCTCTCCGGGACAGGGAGGTCACCCCTCCACTTT. Its translation: CASSLSGTGRSPLHF. The full variable domain, with the rest looked up from reference TRBV5-1 and TRBJ1-6, is KAGVTQTPRYLIKTRGQQVTLSCSPISGHRSVSWYQQTPGQGLQFLFEYFSETQRNKGNFPGRFSGRQFSNSRSEMNVSTLELGDSALYLCASSLSGTGRSPLHFGNGTRLTVT.

This chain links TRBV18 with TRBJ1-2; 9 bases agree with TRBD1. CDR3 length equals 13 residues. Looked up from germline, CDR1 is KGHSH and CDR2 is LQKENI. Trimming at V came to 3 bases and at J to 6 bases, leaving 2 bases not matched to a gene. CDR3 coding DNA: TGTGCCAGCTCACCGCGGACAGGGGATGGCTACACCTTC. It yields the protein CASSPRTGDGYTF.

The chain is built from TRBV29-1 and TRBJ1-1, with D uncertain. The V gene lost 6 bases and the J gene lost 4 bases, with 15 bases spanning the gap. The germline CDR1 and CDR2 sequences are SQVTM and ANQGSEA. The CDR3 is 13 residues long. CDR3 in amino acids: CSVVRWSSTEAFF. The CDR3 bases are TGCAGCGTGGTCCGTTGGAGTTCCACTGAAGCTTTCTTT. Full variable domain (missing parts from reference TRBV29-1 and TRBJ1-1): SAVISQKPSRDICQRGTSLTIQCQVDSQVTMMFWYRQQPGQSLTLIATANQGSEATYESGFVIDKFPISRPNLTFSTLTVSNMSPEDSSIYLCSVVRWSSTEAFFGQGTRLTVV.

This clone appeared a single time. This chain joins TRBV7-3 and TRBJ1-1; 11 bases match TRBD1. The CDR3 has 15 amino acids. Germline CDR1 SGHTA, CDR2 FQGTGA. The J segment lost 6 bases and the V segment lost 5 bases, leaving 8 bases of the junction unmatched. The DNA of the CDR3 is TGTGCCAGCAGCACGGGGACAGGGGGGTACGCTGAAGCTTTCTTT. Protein sequence: CASSTGTGGYAEAFF.

V gene TRBV27 combines with J gene TRBJ2-5; D is ambiguous. Germline V lookup: CDR1 MNHEY, CDR2 SMNVEV (reference sequence). Trimming stripped 5 bases from V and 1 base from J, with 8 bases between. The CDR3 loop spans 13 amino acids. CDR3 coding DNA: TGTGCCAGCAGTGCACTCCCCCAAGAGACCCAGTACTTC. It codes for CASSALPQETQYF.

The V and J genes are TRBV5-1 and TRBJ1-2; 7 positions agree with TRBD1. This CDR3 has 15 residues. V dropped 2 bases and J dropped 2; count of bases not matched to a gene: 6. CDR1 is SGHRS, CDR2 YFSETQ, per germline. The CDR3 reads CASSLGTTGNYGYTF. The CDR3 nucleotides are TGCGCCAGCAGCTTAGGAACGACAGGGAACTATGGCTACACCTTC.

This rearrangement joins TRBV5-4 to TRBJ2-3, with 12 bases lining up with TRBD2. CDR3 length: 14 residues. Germline values: CDR1 SGHNT, CDR2 YYREEE (reference sequence). Unmatched junction bases numbered 4, after V lost 7 bases and J lost 4 bases. The DNA of the CDR3 is TGTGCCAGCGGCTCTAGCGGGAGGGCAGATACGCAGTATTTT. It translates to CASGSSGRADTQYF.

This sequence joins TRBV7-8 and TRBJ2-5; 13 positions match TRBD2. CDR1 is SGHVS, CDR2 FQNEAQ, per germline. J was trimmed by 4 bases and V by 1 base; bases with no gene match: 3. This CDR3 is built from 16 residues. In nucleotides, the CDR3 is TGTGCCAGCAGCTTAGTGGGACTAGCGGGAACAGAGACCCAGTACTTC. This codes for CASSLVGLAGTETQYF.

V and J are TRBV2 and TRBJ2-5; tentatively, D is TRBD1 (5 bases). The J call may be wrong; the DNA end is better matched by TRBJ2-7. The CDR3 extends over 13 amino acids. From germline, CDR1 is SNHLY and CDR2 FYNNEI. CDR3: CASTRQLRIEQYF. CDR3 sequence (DNA): TGTGCCAGCACAAGACAGTTGAGGATCGAGCAGTACTTC.

The gene calls are TRBV5-1 and TRBJ1-3; no reliable D call. Trimming took 5 bases from V and 0 from J, leaving 9 bases between them. The CDR3 has 14 amino acids. CDR1 and CDR2 from the germline V gene are SGHRS and YFSETQ. CDR3 bases: TGCGCCAGCAGTCCCATGAGCTCTGGAAACACCATATATTTT. Amino acid sequence: CASSPMSSGNTIYF.

This chain joins TRBV5-6 and TRBJ2-3, with TRBD1 matching over 7 bases. J gave up 2 bases and V 2 bases, and 8 bases lay outside the gene matches. Germline V gene data show CDR1 as SGHDT and CDR2 as YYEEEE. There are 16 residues in the CDR3. The CDR3 sequence is CASSFPGQLLTDTQYF. DNA for the CDR3: TGTGCCAGCAGCTTCCCGGGACAGCTCCTCACAGATACGCAGTATTTT.